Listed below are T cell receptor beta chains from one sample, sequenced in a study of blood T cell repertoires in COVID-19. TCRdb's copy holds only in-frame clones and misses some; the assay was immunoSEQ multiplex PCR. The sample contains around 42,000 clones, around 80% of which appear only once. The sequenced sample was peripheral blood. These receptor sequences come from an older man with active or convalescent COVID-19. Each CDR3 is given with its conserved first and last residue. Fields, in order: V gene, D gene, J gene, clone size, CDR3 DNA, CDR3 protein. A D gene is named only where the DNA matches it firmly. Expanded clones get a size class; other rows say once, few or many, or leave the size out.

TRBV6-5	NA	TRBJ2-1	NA	TGTGCCAGCAGTTACTCAAGGGGGAGCTCCTACAATGAGCAGTTCTTC	CASSYSRGSSYNEQFF
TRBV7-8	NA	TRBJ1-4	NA	TGTGCCAGCAGCTTAGGAGGGTACGGAACTAATGAAAAACTGTTTTTT	CASSLGGYGTNEKLFF
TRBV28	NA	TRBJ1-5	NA	TGTGCCAGCAGTGTACCGGGCAGCGGTCAGCCCCAGCATTTT	CASSVPGSGQPQHF
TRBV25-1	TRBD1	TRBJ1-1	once	TGTGCCAGCAGTAGATCGACAGGGGACACTGAAGCTTTCTTT	CASSRSTGDTEAFF
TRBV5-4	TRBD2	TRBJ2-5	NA	TGTGCCAGCAGCCCTCCGACTAGCGGGAGGGCCCCGGAAGAGACCCAGTACTTC	CASSPPTSGRAPEETQYF
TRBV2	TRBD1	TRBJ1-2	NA	TGTGCCAGCAGTCTAAGGACAGGGGGCGTCGATGGCTACACCTTC	CASSLRTGGVDGYTF
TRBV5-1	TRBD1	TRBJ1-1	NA	TGCGCCAGCAGCGGAGCCGGGACAGGTAAATCGGCTTTCTTT	CASSGAGTGKSAFF
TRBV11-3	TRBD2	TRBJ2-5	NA	TGTGCCAGCAGCTCTAGCGGGGGGAGGATGGAGACCCAGTACTTC	CASSSSGGRMETQYF
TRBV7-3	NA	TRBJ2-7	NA	TGTGCCAGCAGCTTGACAGGGACTAGGTCGAGCGAGCAGTACTTC	CASSLTGTRSSEQYF
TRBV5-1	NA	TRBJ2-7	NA	TGCGCCAGCAGGCTCTTGGAGGGCCCCACCTACGAGCAGTACTTC	CASRLLEGPTYEQYF
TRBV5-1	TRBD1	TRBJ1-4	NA	TGCGCCAGCAGCGCCACCGGGACAGGGGAGAATGAAAAACTGTTTTTT	CASSATGTGENEKLFF
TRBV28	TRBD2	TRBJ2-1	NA	TGTGCCAGCAGCCGACTAGCGGGGCGGGTTGAGCAGTTCTTC	CASSRLAGRVEQFF
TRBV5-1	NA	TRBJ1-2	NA	TGCGCCAGCAGCTCGGGGGACTTTCGAGGCTACACCTTC	CASSSGDFRGYTF
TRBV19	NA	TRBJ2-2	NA	TGTGCCAGTAGTATTATGAGCTTGAGGGATACCGGGGAGCTGTTTTTT	CASSIMSLRDTGELFF
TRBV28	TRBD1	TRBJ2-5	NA	TGTGCCAGCAGACCCGGGACAGGGCCTCAAGAGACCCAGTACTTC	CASRPGTGPQETQYF
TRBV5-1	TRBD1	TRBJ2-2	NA	TGCGCCAGCATGAGGACAGGCCCGAACACCGGGGAGCTGTTTTTT	CASMRTGPNTGELFF
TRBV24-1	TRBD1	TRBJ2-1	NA	TGTGCCACCAGTGATTTGTGGGACAGGGGATACAATGAGCAGTTCTTC	CATSDLWDRGYNEQFF
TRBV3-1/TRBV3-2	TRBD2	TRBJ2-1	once	TGTGCCAGCAGCCAAGGGCAGCGGGGGTACGGTGAGCAGTTCTTC	CASSQGQRGYGEQFF
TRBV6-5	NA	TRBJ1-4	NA	TGTGCCAGCAGCCACAGTGAAAAACTGTTTTTT	CASSHSEKLFF
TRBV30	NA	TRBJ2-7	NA	TGTGCCTGGAGTCAAGGGGGGGCTAAGGTCTACGAGCAGTACTTC	CAWSQGGAKVYEQYF
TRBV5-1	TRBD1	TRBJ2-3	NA	TGCGCCAGCAGCTTGGTGGGACAGGGACCCGCAGATACGCAGTATTTT	CASSLVGQGPADTQYF
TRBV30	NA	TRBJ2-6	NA	TGTGCCTGGGCCCCCCGATTTACGGCTGGGGCCAACGTCCTGACTTTC	CAWAPRFTAGANVLTF
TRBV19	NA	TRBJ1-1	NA	TGTGCCAGTAGTATATCGAAGTTAGGTGAAGGGGTGAGGACTGAAGCTTTCTTT	CASSISKLGEGVRTEAFF
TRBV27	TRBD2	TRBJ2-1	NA	TGTGCCAGCAGTTTAGAAGCGGGAGGGAGGCATGAGCAGTTCTTC	CASSLEAGGRHEQFF
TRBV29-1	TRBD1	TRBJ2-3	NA	TGCAGCGTGAGAGAGGGGGCCGATGATACGCAGTATTTT	CSVREGADDTQYF
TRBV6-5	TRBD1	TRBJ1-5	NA	TGTGCCAGCAGGGACGGACAGGGCAATCAGCCCCAGCATTTT	CASRDGQGNQPQHF